A single sample gave rise to the 9 T cell receptor beta chains below, sequenced in a study of blood T cell repertoires in COVID-19. The table came from immunoSEQ multiplex PCR; TCRdb's copy has only in-frame clones and leaves some out. This sample has 300,000 to 350,000 clones, with roughly 87% found just once. The sample comprised PBMCs or T cells enriched from blood (not recorded which). The receptors come from a woman aged 18-35 years who had recovered from COVID-19.

The V gene is TRBV4-3, the J gene TRBJ1-4, with 7 bases identical to TRBD1. The V gene end was trimmed by 4 bases and the J gene end by 2 bases; junction bases not matched to a gene: 10. From germline, CDR1 is LGHNA and CDR2 YSLEER. This CDR3 has 17 residues. DNA of the CDR3: TGCGCCAGCAGCCGGGACAGTTCGGTAGCGACTAATGAAAAACTGTTTTTT. As protein: CASSRDSSVATNEKLFF.

The chain is built from TRBV25-1 and TRBJ2-3, with 7 bases lining up with TRBD2. Germline CDR1 MGHDK, CDR2 SYGVNS. J lost 6 bases, V lost 5 bases, and 8 bases had no gene match. The CDR3 covers 14 residues. As DNA, the CDR3 is TGTGCCAGCAGTCCCGGGACTACGGGCGATACGCAGTATTTT. This codes for CASSPGTTGDTQYF.

The gene calls are TRBV19 and TRBJ2-2, with TRBD1 matching 12 bases. CDR3 size: 15 residues. CDR1 is LNHDA and CDR2 is SQIVND in the germline V gene (reference sequence). The trim removed 4 bases at V and 6 bases at J, leaving 3 bases unmatched. For the CDR3, the DNA is TGTGCCAGTAGTAGCGGGACAGGGGGCCCCGGGGAGCTGTTTTTT. Translation gives CASSSGTGGPGELFF. The full variable domain, its missing parts supplied by reference TRBV19 and TRBJ2-2, is DGGITQSPKYLFRKEGQNVTLSCEQNLNHDAMYWYRQDPGQGLRLIYYSQIVNDFQKGDIAEGYSVSREKKESFPLTVTSAQKNPTAFYLCASSSGTGGPGELFFGEGSRLTVL.

This rearrangement joins TRBV11-2 to TRBJ1-2; D remains ambiguous. V lost 0 bases and J 4 bases, leaving 12 bases between the germline ends. Germline assignment: CDR1 SGHAT and CDR2 FQNNGV. This CDR3 contains 15 residues. In DNA, the CDR3 is TGTGCCAGCAGCTTAGATCGAAGGAGTCTCTATGGCTACACCTTC. Amino acids: CASSLDRRSLYGYTF.

Details on this clone: The limits of the CDR3 on the DNA are not certain, so only TCRdb's listed CDR3 is given. The chain combines TRBV19 with TRBJ1-5; whether TRBD1, the table's D call, matches the DNA was not checked. The CDR3 extends over 14 residues, inclusive of both ends. The germline gives CDR1 LNHDA, CDR2 SQIVND (reference sequence). This CDR3 is CASTSGQGDQPQHF.

This chain connects TRBV7-9 to TRBJ1-3; D is unresolved. Germline V lookup: CDR1 SEHNR, CDR2 FQNEAQ (reference sequence). Trimming removed 5 bases at V and 0 bases at J, with 20 bases between. The CDR3 has 18 amino acids. The CDR3 loop is CASSDFITVEPSGNTIYF. CDR3 in DNA: TGTGCCAGCAGCGACTTTATAACCGTTGAACCCTCTGGAAACACCATATATTTT.

The chain employs TRBV28 and TRBJ2-3; 8 bases are shared with TRBD1. V lost 5 bases to trimming and J lost 3 bases; unmatched junction nucleotides: 7. Germline CDR1 reads MDHEN; CDR2 reads SYDVKM. This CDR3 has 15 amino acids. This chain's CDR3 is CASSRGQGKTDTQYF. CDR3 DNA: TGTGCCAGCAGTAGAGGACAGGGAAAGACAGATACGCAGTATTTT.

The CDR3 loop is CAIRSTTDSEKLFF. Written as DNA, the CDR3 is TGTGCCATCAGAAGCACGACAGATTCTGAAAAACTGTTTTTT. The rearrangement joins TRBV10-3 to TRBJ1-4; D may be TRBD1 (5 bases). Per the germline V gene, CDR1 is ENHRY and CDR2 is SYGVKD. V was shortened by 6 bases and J by 7 bases, with 15 bases between the two germline ends. This CDR3 spans 14 amino acids.

The chain couples TRBV7-9 to TRBJ2-2; 12 nucleotides align to TRBD2. Trimming removed 5 bases from V and 8 bases from J; junction bases left unmatched: 9. CDR3 length: 16 residues. Germline CDR1 reads SEHNR; CDR2 reads FQNEAQ (reference sequence). CDR3 bases: TGTGCCAGCAGCCTTGGACTAGCGGGGCCTTTTGGGGAGCTGTTTTTT. Translated, it gives CASSLGLAGPFGELFF.